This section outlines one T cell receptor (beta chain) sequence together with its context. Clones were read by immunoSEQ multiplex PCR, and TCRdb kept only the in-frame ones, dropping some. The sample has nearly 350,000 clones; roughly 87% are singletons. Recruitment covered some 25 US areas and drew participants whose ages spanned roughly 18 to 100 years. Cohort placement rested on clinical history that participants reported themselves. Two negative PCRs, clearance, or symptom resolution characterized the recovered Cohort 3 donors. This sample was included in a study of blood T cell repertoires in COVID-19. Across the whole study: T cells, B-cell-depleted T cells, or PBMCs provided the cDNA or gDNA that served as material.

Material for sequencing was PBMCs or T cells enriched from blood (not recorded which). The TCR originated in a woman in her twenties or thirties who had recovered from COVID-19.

The CDR3 loop is CASSRRGFYGYTF. CDR3 coding DNA: TGTGCCAGCAGCCGTCGGGGGTTCTATGGCTACACCTTC. The chain joins TRBV7-2 to TRBJ1-2; TRBD1 is a possible D gene (5 bases). Germline V gene sequence: CDR1 SGHTA, CDR2 FQGNSA. The CDR3 consists of 13 residues. Trimming stripped 5 bases from V and 4 bases from J, with 11 bases between.